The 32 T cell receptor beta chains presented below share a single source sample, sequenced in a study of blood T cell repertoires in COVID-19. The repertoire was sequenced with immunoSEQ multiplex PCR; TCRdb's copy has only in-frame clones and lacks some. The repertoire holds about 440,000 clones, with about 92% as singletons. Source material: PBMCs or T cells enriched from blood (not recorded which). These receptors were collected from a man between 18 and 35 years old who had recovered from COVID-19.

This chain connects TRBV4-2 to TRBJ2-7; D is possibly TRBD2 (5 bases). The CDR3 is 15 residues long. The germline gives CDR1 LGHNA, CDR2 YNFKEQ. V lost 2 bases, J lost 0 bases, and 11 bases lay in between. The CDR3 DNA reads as TGTGCCAGCAGCCAACTACTAGGGTTCTCCTACGAGCAGTACTTC. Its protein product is CASSQLLGFSYEQYF.

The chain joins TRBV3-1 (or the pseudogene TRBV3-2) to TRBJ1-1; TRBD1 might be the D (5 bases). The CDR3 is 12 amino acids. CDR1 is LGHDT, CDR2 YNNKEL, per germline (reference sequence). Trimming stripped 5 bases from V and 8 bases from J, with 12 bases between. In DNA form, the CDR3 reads TGTGCCAGCAGCTCTCCCCGGGGGGAAGCTTTCTTT. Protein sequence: CASSSPRGEAFF.

The CDR3 bases are TGCAGCGTTGGGTTTCGACTAGCGGTCAGGGATGAGCAGTTCTTC. Amino acids: CSVGFRLAVRDEQFF. V usage is TRBV29-1 and J usage is TRBJ2-1; 9 bases are a match to TRBD2. CDR1 is SQVTM and CDR2 is ANQGSEA in the germline V gene. CDR3 size: 15 residues. The J segment lost 8 bases and the V segment lost 4 bases, leaving 12 bases of the junction unmatched.

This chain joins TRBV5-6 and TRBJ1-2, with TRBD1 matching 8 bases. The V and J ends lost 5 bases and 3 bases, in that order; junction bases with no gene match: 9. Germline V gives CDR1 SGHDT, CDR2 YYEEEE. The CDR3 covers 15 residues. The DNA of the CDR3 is TGTGCCAGCAGAGACCGGGACAGGAGCCACTATGGCTACACCTTC. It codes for CASRDRDRSHYGYTF.

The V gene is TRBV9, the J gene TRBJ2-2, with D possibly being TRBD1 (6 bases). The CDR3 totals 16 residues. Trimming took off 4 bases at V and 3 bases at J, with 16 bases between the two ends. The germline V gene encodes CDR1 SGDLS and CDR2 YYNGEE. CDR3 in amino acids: CASSPRRDTYTGELFF. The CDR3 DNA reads TGTGCCAGCAGCCCAAGACGGGACACCTACACCGGGGAGCTGTTTTTT.

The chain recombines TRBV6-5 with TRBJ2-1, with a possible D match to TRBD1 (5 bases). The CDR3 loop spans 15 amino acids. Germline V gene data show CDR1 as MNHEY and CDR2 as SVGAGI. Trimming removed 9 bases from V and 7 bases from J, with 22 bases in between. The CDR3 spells CASGDGPGLRNEQFF. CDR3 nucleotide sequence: TGTGCCAGTGGAGACGGGCCAGGGTTACGAAATGAGCAGTTCTTC.

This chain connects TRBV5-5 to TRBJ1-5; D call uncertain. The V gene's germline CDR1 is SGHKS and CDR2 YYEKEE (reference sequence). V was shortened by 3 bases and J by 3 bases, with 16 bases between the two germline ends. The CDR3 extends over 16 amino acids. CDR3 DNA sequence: TGTGCCAGCAGCTCGACTACGCGGGGAGACAATCAGCCCCAGCATTTT. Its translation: CASSSTTRGDNQPQHF.

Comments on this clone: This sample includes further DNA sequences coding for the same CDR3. The DNA for the CDR3 is TGTGCCAGCAGTTATTTTTCCGGGAACACTGAAGCTTTCTTT. As protein: CASSYFSGNTEAFF. The V gene is TRBV6-5, the J gene TRBJ1-1, with no clear D. V was cut by 3 bases and J by 1 base, with 9 bases left in between. Germline V gene sequence: CDR1 MNHEY, CDR2 SVGAGI. The CDR3 length is 14 residues.

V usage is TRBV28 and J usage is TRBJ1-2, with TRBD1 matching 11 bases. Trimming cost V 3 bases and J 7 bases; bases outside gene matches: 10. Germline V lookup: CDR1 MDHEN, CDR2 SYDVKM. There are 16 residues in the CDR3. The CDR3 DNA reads TGTGCCAGCAGTTTCCCGGGACAGGGGGATGTGGGTGGCTACACCTTC. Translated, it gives CASSFPGQGDVGGYTF.

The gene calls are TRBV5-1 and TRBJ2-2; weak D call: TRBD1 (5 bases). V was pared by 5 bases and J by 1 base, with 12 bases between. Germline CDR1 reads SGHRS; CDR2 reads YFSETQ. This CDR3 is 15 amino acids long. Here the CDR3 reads CASSNAGWNTGELFF. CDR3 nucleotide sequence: TGCGCCAGCAGTAATGCAGGGTGGAACACCGGGGAGCTGTTTTTT.

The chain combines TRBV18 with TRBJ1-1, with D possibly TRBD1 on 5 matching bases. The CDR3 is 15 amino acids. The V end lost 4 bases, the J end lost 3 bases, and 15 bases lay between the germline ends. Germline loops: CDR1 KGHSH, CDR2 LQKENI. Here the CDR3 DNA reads TGTGCCAGCTCACTCTTCGTAGGGGCAGACACTGAAGCTTTCTTT. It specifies CASSLFVGADTEAFF.

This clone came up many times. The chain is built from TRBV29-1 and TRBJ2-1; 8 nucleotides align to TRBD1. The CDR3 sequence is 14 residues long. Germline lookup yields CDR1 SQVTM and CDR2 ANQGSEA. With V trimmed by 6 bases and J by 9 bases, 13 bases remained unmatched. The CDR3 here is CSVTRGTGDGEQFF. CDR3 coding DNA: TGCAGCGTCACTAGGGGGACAGGAGACGGTGAGCAGTTCTTC.

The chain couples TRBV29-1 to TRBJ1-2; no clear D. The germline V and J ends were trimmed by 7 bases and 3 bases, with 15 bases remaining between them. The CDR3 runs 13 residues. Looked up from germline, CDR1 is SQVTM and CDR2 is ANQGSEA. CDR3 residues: CSAQKSEHYGYTF. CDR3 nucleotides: TGCAGCGCACAAAAGAGCGAGCACTATGGCTACACCTTC.

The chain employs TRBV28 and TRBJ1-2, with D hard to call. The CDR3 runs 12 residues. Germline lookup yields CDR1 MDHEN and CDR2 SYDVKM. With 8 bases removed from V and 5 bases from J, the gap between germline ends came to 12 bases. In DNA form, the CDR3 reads TGTGCCAGCTCTTGGACTGATTATGGCTACACCTTC. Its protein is CASSWTDYGYTF.

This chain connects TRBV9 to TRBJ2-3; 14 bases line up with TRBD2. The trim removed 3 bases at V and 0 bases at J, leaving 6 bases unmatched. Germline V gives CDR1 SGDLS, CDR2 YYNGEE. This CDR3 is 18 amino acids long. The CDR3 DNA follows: TGTGCCAGCAGCGCGAGGACTAGCGGGAGGTTGAGCACAGATACGCAGTATTTT. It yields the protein CASSARTSGRLSTDTQYF. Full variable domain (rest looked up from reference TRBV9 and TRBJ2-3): DSGVTQTPKHLITATGQRVTLRCSPRSGDLSVYWYQQSLDQGLQFLIQYYNGEERAKGNILERFSAQQFPDLHSELNLSSLELGDSALYFCASSARTSGRLSTDTQYFGPGTRLTVL.

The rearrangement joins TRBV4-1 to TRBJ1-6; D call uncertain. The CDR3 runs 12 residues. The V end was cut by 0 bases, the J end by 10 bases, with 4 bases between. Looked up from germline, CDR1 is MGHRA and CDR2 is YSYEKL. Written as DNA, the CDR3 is TGCGCCAGCAGCCAAGAGCGGTCACCCCTCCACTTT. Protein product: CASSQERSPLHF.

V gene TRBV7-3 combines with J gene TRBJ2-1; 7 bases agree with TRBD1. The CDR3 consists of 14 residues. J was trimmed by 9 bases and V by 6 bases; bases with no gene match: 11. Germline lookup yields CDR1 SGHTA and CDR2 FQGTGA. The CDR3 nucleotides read TGTGCCAGCAGTGAAAGAGGGGGCAATGGTGAGCAGTTCTTC. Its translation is CASSERGGNGEQFF.

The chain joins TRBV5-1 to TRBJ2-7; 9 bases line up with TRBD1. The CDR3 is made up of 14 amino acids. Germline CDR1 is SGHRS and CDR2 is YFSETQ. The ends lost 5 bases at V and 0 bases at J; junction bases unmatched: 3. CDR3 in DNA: TGCGCCAGCAGATCGGGACAGGGCTCCTACGAGCAGTACTTC. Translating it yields CASRSGQGSYEQYF.

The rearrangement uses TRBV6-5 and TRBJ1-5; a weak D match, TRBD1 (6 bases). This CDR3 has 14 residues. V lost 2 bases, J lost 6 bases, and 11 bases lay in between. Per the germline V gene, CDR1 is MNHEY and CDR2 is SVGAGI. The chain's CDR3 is CASSYGGAGQPQHF. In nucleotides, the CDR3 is TGTGCCAGCAGTTACGGGGGCGCCGGTCAGCCCCAGCATTTT.

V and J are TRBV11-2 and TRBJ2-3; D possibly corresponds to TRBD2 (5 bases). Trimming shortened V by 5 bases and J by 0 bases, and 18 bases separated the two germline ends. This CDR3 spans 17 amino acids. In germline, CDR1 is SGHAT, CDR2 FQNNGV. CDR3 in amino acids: CASSVTGGGSSTDTQYF. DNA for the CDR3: TGTGCCAGCAGCGTCACTGGTGGAGGCTCTAGCACAGATACGCAGTATTTT.

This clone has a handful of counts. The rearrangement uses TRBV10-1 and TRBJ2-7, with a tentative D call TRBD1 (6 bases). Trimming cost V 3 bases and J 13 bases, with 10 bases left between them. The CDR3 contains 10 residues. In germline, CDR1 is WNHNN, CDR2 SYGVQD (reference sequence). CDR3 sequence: CASSDQGIYF. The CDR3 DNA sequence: TGCGCCAGCAGTGACCAGGGGATATACTTC.

The CDR3 bases are TGCGCCAGCAGCCCCACGACTGCGAACACTGAAGCTTTCTTT. This encodes CASSPTTANTEAFF. V usage is TRBV5-1 and J usage is TRBJ1-1, with D unclear. V lost 4 bases and J 1 base, leaving 11 bases between the germline ends. Germline assignment: CDR1 SGHRS and CDR2 YFSETQ. This CDR3 region has 14 residues.

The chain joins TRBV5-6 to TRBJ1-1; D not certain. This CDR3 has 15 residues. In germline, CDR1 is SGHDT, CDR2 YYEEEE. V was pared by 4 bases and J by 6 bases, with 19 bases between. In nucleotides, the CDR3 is TGTGCCAGCAGCCCAGTTTGGAGCCGAGGAGCTGAAGCTTTCTTT. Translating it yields CASSPVWSRGAEAFF.

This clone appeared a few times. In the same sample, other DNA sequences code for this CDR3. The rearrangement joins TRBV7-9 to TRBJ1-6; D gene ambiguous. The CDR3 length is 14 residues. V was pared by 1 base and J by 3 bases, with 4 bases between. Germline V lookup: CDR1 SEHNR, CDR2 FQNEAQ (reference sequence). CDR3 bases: TGTGCCAGCAGCTTAGGAGGCTATAATTCACCCCTCCACTTT. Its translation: CASSLGGYNSPLHF.

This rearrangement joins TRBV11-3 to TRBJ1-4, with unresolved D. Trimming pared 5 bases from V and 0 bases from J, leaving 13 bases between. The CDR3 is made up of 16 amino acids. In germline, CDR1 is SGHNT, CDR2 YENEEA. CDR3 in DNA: TGTGCCAGCAGCCCGACGGGTTCCTCAACTAATGAAAAACTGTTTTTT. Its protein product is CASSPTGSSTNEKLFF.

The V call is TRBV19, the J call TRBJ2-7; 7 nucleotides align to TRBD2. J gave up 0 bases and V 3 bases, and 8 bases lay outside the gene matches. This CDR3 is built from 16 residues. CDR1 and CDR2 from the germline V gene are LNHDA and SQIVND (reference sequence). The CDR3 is CASSMAASGISYEQYF. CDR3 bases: TGTGCCAGTAGTATGGCGGCTAGCGGTATCTCCTACGAGCAGTACTTC. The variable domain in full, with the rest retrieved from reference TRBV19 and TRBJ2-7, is DGGITQSPKYLFRKEGQNVTLSCEQNLNHDAMYWYRQDPGQGLRLIYYSQIVNDFQKGDIAEGYSVSREKKESFPLTVTSAQKNPTAFYLCASSMAASGISYEQYFGPGTRLTVT.

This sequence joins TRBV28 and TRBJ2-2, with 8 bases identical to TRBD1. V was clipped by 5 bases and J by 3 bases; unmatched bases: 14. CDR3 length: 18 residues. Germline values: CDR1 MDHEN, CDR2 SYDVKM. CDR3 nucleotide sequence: TGTGCCAGCAGTCGCGGCAGGGGGCGTATCCCATACACCGGGGAGCTGTTTTTT. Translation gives CASSRGRGRIPYTGELFF. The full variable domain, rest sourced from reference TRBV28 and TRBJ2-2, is DVKVTQSSRYLVKRTGEKVFLECVQDMDHENMFWYRQDPGLGLRLIYFSYDVKMKEKGDIPEGYSVSREKKERFSLILESASTNQTSMYLCASSRGRGRIPYTGELFFGEGSRLTVL.

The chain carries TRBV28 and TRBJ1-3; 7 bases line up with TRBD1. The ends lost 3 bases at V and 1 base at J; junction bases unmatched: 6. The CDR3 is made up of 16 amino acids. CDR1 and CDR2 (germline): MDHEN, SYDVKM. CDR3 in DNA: TGTGCCAGCAGTTTGTACAGGGGCGATTCTGGAAACACCATATATTTT. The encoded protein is CASSLYRGDSGNTIYF.

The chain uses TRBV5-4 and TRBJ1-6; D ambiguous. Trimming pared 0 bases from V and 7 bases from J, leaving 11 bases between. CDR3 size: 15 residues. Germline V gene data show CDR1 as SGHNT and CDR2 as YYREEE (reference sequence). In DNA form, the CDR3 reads TGTGCCAGCAGCTTGGGAGGGCTGGGAAATTCACCCCTCCACTTT. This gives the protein CASSLGGLGNSPLHF.

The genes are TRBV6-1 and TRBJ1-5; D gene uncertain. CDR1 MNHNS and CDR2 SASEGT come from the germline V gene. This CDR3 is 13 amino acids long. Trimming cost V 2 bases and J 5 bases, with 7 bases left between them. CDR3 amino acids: CASSERADQPQHF. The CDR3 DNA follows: TGTGCCAGCAGTGAAAGAGCCGATCAGCCCCAGCATTTT.

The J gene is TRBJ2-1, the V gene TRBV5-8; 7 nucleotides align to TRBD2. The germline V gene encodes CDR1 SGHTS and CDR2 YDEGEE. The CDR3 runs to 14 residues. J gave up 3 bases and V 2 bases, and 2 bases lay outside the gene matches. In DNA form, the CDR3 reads TGTGCCAGCAGCTTCCGGGACTACTACAATGAGCAGTTCTTC. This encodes CASSFRDYYNEQFF.

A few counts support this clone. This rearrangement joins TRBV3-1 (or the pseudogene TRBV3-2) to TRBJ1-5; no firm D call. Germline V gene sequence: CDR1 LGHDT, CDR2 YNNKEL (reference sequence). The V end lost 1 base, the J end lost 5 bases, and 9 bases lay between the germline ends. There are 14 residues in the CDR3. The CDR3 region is CASSQGWGDQPQHF. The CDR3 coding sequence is TGTGCCAGCAGCCAAGGTTGGGGAGATCAGCCCCAGCATTTT.